Listed below are T cell receptor beta chains from one sample, sequenced in a study of T cell repertoires in cytomegalovirus infection. TCRdb analysed the reads with MiXCR anew, one entry per CDR3 protein. The data contain 100,000 to 150,000 distinct CDR3 sequences, 20% to 30% of them singletons. The antigens these receptors bind are not known. Sample: PBMCs, sequenced either directly or after in vitro stimulation (not recorded which). These TCRs come from a human donor in good health (CMV status not recorded). Some clones in this sample may be carry-over from other donors' samples. Both conserved end residues are part of each CDR3. The D gene is left open where the match is weak. Size is omitted from some rows. Given values are once, few, many or a class for expanded clones.

length: 13; D: -; J: TRBJ2-7; size: -; V: TRBV5-3; CDR3: CASSTDRRGEQYF; DNA: TGTGCCAGCAGCACGGACAGGCGGGGCGAGCAGTACTTC
length: 15; D: -; J: TRBJ1-5; size: many; V: TRBV4-1; CDR3: CASSPTGTSNQPQHF; DNA: TGCGCCAGCAGCCCAACAGGGACTAGCAATCAGCCCCAGCATTTT
length: 12; D: -; J: TRBJ1-4; size: -; V: TRBV30; CDR3: CAWSVTYEKLFF; DNA: TGTGCCTGGAGTGTAACCTATGAAAAACTGTTTTTT
length: 14; D: TRBD2; J: TRBJ2-1; size: -; V: TRBV11-2; CDR3: CASTLAGSYNEQFF; DNA: TGTGCCAGCACCCTAGCGGGGTCCTACAATGAGCAGTTCTTC
length: 12; D: -; J: TRBJ1-1; size: -; V: TRBV25-1; CDR3: CASSESTARAFF; DNA: TGTGCCAGCAGTGAATCCACCGCCCGAGCTTTCTTT
length: 15; D: -; J: TRBJ1-1; size: -; V: TRBV5-4; CDR3: CASSHTGRSNTEAFF; DNA: TGTGCCAGCAGCCACACGGGACGGTCTAACACTGAAGCTTTCTTT
length: 11; D: -; J: TRBJ1-1; size: many; V: TRBV30; CDR3: CAARENTEAFF; DNA: TGTGCCGCACGTGAGAACACTGAAGCTTTCTTT
length: 16; D: TRBD2; J: TRBJ2-2; size: many; V: TRBV7-2; CDR3: CASSPSQRERTGELFF; DNA: TGTGCCAGCAGCCCCTCCCAGCGGGAGAGAACCGGGGAGCTGTTTTTT
length: 15; D: -; J: TRBJ1-2; size: -; V: TRBV18; CDR3: CASSPSGGLYYGYTF; DNA: TGTGCCAGCTCACCATCGGGGGGCTTGTACTATGGCTACACCTTC
length: 12; D: -; J: TRBJ2-7; size: -; V: TRBV5-8; CDR3: CASSLGRVEQYF; DNA: TGTGCCAGCAGCTTGGGCAGGGTCGAGCAGTACTTC
length: 16; D: -; J: TRBJ2-6; size: -; V: TRBV18; CDR3: CASSPRQASGANVLTF; DNA: TGTGCCAGCTCACCCAGACAGGCATCTGGGGCCAACGTCCTGACTTTC
length: 15; D: TRBD1; J: TRBJ2-1; size: few; V: TRBV12-3/TRBV12-4; CDR3: CASSQGQGRYNEQFF; DNA: TGTGCCAGCAGTCAAGGACAGGGGCGATACAATGAGCAGTTCTTC
length: 14; D: TRBD1; J: TRBJ2-2; size: many; V: TRBV6-1; CDR3: CASRGQGDIGELFF; DNA: TGTGCCAGCAGGGGACAGGGGGATATCGGGGAGCTGTTTTTT
length: 15; D: -; J: TRBJ2-1; size: many; V: TRBV7-6; CDR3: CASSLELGIQFRQFF; DNA: TGTGCCAGCAGCTTGGAGTTGGGCATACAATTTAGGCAGTTCTTC
length: 15; D: TRBD1; J: TRBJ1-3; size: -; V: TRBV11-2; CDR3: CASKLRGQGQNTIYF; DNA: TGTGCCAGCAAGCTTAGAGGACAGGGGCAAAACACCATATATTTT
length: 16; D: TRBD2; J: TRBJ2-1; size: few; V: TRBV6-5; CDR3: CASSYSAGGSYNEQFF; DNA: TGTGCCAGCAGTTACTCCGCGGGAGGATCCTACAATGAGCAGTTCTTC
length: 16; D: -; J: TRBJ2-7; size: few; V: TRBV7-8; CDR3: CASSPRVSVSSYEQYF; DNA: TGTGCCAGCAGCCCTCGGGTTAGCGTGAGCTCCTACGAGCAGTACTTC
length: 13; D: -; J: TRBJ2-1; size: many; V: TRBV5-5; CDR3: CASSSGPYNEQFF; DNA: TGTGCCAGCAGCTCAGGACCCTACAATGAGCAGTTCTTC
length: 14; D: -; J: TRBJ1-6; size: -; V: TRBV7-9; CDR3: CASNGNSYNSPLHF; DNA: TGTGCCAGCAATGGAAACTCCTATAATTCACCCCTCCACTTT
length: 14; D: -; J: TRBJ1-1; size: once; V: TRBV9; CDR3: CASSVEPGNTEAFF; DNA: TGTGCCAGCAGCGTAGAGCCTGGCAACACTGAAGCTTTCTTT
length: 14; D: -; J: TRBJ2-2; size: few; V: TRBV12-3/TRBV12-4; CDR3: CASSLVQATGELFF; DNA: TGTGCCAGCAGTTTGGTCCAGGCAACCGGGGAGCTGTTTTTT
length: 16; D: TRBD2; J: TRBJ2-2; size: -; V: TRBV6-2/TRBV6-3; CDR3: CASSRGLAGYTGELFF; DNA: TGTGCCAGCAGTCGCGGACTAGCGGGTTACACCGGGGAGCTGTTTTTT
length: 15; D: TRBD2; J: TRBJ2-5; size: once; V: TRBV30; CDR3: CAWRPGTSVGETQYF; DNA: TGTGCCTGGAGGCCCGGGACTAGCGTGGGTGAGACCCAGTACTTC
length: 12; D: -; J: TRBJ2-5; size: -; V: TRBV20-1; CDR3: CSAWGNQQTQYF; DNA: TGCAGTGCTTGGGGGAACCAACAGACCCAGTACTTC
length: 16; D: TRBD2; J: TRBJ2-2; size: few; V: TRBV11-2; CDR3: CASSLATSVNTGELFF; DNA: TGTGCCAGCAGCTTAGCCACTAGCGTGAACACCGGGGAGCTGTTTTTT